This T cell receptor (beta chain) emerged from a study of blood T cell repertoires in COVID-19. Study context: The study drew acute and convalescent COVID-19 samples from the United States, Italy and Spain.

Original methodology: Estimation of nucleated cell counts relied on the amplification of reference gene primers. The method was immunoSEQ multiplex PCR; TCRdb's version includes in-frame clones alone and lacks a portion of them. V, J and clone size reflect that table, while D and trimming were determined from the DNA. This sample carries about 76,000 clones, roughly 88% of them seen once, and the ten largest clones take more than 0.85%. The CDR3 runs to 14 residues. CDR1 is SGHAT and CDR2 is FQNNGV in the germline V gene. The ends were cut back, 1 base at V and 13 bases at J, with 14 bases in the middle.

This sequence was found in a woman in her 50s in a cohort sampled during active COVID-19. The gene calls are TRBV11-2 and TRBJ1-6; D is unclear. The source material was peripheral blood. The CDR3 bases are TGTGCCAGCAGCTTAGTAGGGAGTGGTTTGCCCCTCCACTTT. As protein: CASSLVGSGLPLHF.